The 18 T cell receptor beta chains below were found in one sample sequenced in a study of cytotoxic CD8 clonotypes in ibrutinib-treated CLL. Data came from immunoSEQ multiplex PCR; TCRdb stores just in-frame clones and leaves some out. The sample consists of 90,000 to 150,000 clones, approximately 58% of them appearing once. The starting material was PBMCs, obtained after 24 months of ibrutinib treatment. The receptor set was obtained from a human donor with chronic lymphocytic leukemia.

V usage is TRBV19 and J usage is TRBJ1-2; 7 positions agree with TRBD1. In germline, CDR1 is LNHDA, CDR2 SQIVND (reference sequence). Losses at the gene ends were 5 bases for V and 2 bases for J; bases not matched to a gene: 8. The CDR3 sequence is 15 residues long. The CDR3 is CASSQDRRANYGYTF. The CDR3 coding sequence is TGTGCCAGTAGTCAGGACAGGAGGGCCAACTATGGCTACACCTTC.

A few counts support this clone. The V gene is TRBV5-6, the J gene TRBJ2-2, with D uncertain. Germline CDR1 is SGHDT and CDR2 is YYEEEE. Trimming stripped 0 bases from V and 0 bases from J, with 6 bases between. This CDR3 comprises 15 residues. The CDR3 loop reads CASSLVTANTGELFF. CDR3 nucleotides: TGTGCCAGCAGCTTGGTAACAGCGAACACCGGGGAGCTGTTTTTT.

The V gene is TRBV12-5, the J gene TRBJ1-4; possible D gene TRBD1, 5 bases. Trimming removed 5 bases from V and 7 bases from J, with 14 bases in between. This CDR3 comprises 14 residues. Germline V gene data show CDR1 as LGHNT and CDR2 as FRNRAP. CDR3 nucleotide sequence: TGTGCTAGTGGTACCGGAGGGGTTAGTGAAAAACTGTTTTTT. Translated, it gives CASGTGGVSEKLFF.

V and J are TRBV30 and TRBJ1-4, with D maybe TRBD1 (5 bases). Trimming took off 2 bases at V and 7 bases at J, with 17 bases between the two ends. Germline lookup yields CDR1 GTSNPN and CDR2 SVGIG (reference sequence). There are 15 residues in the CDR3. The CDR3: CAWSTTRGRGEKLFF. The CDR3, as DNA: TGTGCCTGGAGTACAACGAGGGGTCGCGGTGAAAAACTGTTTTTT.

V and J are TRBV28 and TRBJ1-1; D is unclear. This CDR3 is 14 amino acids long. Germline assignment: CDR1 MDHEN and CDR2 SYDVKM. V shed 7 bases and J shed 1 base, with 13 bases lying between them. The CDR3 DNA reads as TGTGCCAGCACCGCCTTATTAGGGAACACTGAAGCTTTCTTT. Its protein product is CASTALLGNTEAFF.

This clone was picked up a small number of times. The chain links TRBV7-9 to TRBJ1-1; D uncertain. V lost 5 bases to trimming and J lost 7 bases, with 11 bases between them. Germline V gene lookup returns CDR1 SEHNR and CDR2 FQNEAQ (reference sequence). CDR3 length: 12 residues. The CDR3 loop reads CASSQSRDEAFF. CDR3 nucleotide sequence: TGTGCCAGCAGCCAGAGTCGTGATGAAGCTTTCTTT.

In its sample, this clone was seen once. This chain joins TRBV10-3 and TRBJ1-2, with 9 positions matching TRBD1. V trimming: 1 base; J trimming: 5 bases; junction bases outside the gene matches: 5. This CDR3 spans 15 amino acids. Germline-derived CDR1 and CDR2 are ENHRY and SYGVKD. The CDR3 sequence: CAISELPGQGYGYTF. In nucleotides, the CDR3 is TGTGCCATCAGTGAGTTACCTGGACAGGGGTATGGCTACACCTTC.

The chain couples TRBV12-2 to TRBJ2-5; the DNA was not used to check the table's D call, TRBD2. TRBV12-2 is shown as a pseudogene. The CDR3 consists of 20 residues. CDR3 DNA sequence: TGTGCAAGTCGCACTCCCCTCGGGACTAGCGGGGGGACAGGGCAAGAGACCCAGTACTTC. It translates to CASRTPLGTSGGTGQETQYF.

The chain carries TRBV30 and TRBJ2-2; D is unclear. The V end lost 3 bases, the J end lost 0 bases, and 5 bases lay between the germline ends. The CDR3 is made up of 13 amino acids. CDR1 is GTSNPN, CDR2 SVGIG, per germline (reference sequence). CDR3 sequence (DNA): TGTGCCTGGAGCTCCTCGAACACCGGGGAGCTGTTTTTT. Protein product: CAWSSSNTGELFF.

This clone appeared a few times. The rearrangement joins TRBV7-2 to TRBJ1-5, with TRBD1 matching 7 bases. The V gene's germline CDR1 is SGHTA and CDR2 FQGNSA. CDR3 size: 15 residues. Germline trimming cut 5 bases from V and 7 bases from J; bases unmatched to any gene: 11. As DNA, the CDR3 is TGTGCCAGCAGCGCACCGGGACAGATGGGACAGCCCCAGCATTTT. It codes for CASSAPGQMGQPQHF.

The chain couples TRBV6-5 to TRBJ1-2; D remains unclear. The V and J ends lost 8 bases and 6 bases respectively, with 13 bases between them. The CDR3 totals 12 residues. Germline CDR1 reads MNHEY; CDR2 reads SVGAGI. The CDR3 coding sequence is TGTGCCAGCCTACTTACATCCCATGGCTACACCTTC. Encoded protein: CASLLTSHGYTF.

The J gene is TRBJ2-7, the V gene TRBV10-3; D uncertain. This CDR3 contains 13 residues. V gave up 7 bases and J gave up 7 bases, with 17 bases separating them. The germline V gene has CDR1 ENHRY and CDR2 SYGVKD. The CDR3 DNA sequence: TGTGCCATCAAATTGGCAGCCATTGGTGAGCAGTACTTC. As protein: CAIKLAAIGEQYF.

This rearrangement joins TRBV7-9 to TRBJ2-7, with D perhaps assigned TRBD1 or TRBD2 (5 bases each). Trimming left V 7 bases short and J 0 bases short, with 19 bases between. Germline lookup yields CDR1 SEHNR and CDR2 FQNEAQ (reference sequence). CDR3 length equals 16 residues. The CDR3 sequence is CASKTGDPRTSYEQYF. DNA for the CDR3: TGTGCCAGCAAGACTGGGGACCCAAGGACCTCCTACGAGCAGTACTTC.

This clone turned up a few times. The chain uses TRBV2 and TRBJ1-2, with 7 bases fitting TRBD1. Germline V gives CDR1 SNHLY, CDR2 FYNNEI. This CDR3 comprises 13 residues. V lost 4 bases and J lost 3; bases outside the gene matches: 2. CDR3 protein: CASSAQGDYGYTF. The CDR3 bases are TGTGCCAGCAGTGCCCAGGGGGACTATGGCTACACCTTC. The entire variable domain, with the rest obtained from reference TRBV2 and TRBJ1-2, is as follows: EPEVTQTPSHQVTQMGQEVILRCVPISNHLYFYWYRQILGQKVEFLVSFYNNEISEKSEIFDDQFSVERPDGSNFTLKIRSTKLEDSAMYFCASSAQGDYGYTFGSGTRLTVV.

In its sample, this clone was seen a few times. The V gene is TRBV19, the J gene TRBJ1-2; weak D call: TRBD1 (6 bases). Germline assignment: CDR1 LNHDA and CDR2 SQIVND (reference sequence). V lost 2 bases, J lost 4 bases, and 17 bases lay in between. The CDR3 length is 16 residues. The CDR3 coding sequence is TGTGCCAGTAGTATAATCGGCCAACAGGGACGCTATGGCTACACCTTC. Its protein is CASSIIGQQGRYGYTF.

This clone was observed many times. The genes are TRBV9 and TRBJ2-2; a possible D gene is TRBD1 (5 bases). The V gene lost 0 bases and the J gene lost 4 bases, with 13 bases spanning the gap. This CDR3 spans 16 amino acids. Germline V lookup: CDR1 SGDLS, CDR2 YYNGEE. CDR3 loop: CASSVAKGSGTGELFF. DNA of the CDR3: TGTGCCAGCAGCGTAGCTAAGGGGTCGGGCACCGGGGAGCTGTTTTTT.

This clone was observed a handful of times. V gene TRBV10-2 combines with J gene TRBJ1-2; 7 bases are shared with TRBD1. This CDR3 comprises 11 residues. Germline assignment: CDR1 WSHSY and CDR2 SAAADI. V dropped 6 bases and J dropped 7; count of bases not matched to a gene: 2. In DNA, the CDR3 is TGCGCCAGCAGCAGGGGGGGTGGCTACACCTTC. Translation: CASSRGGGYTF.

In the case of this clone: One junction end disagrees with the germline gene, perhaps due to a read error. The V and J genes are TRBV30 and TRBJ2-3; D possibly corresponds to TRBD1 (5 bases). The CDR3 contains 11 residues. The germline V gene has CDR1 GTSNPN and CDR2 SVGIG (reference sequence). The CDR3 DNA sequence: TGTGCCTGGAGACCAAGCCAGGGTACGCATTTT. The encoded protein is CAWRPSQGTHF.